These T cell receptor beta chains were read from a single sample in a study of CD8 T cells in Susac syndrome. One entry per CDR3 protein, called by TCRdb with MiXCR from the immunoSEQ multiplex PCR reads. The table records around 130,000 distinct CDR3 sequences, over 75% of them present only once. The sample taken for sequencing was CD8+ T cells from PBMCs. These receptors all come from a human donor with multiple sclerosis. The CDR3 runs from the conserved cysteine through the conserved F or W. D genes are given only for firm matches. Some rows mark clone size as missing; the rest say once, few, many or name a class of expanded clone.

D gene	J gene	V gene	clone size	CDR3 protein	CDR3 DNA
.	TRBJ2-2	TRBV5-1	.	CASSLGRGLAGELFF	TGCGCCAGCAGCTTAGGCAGGGGCCTTGCCGGGGAGCTGTTTTTT
TRBD2	TRBJ2-5	TRBV12-3/TRBV12-4	.	CASSHSGGEETQYF	TGTGCCAGCAGTCATAGCGGGGGAGAAGAGACCCAGTACTTC
.	TRBJ2-5	TRBV12-5	.	CASGAGETQYF	TGTGCTAGTGGGGCCGGGGAGACCCAGTACTTC
.	TRBJ2-3	TRBV7-9	many	CASSPGPPTDTQYF	TGTGCCAGCAGCCCCGGTCCTCCCACGGATACGCAGTATTTT
.	TRBJ1-1	TRBV7-9	few	CASSWGRTEAFF	TGTGCCAGCAGCTGGGGGAGGACTGAAGCTTTCTTT
TRBD1	TRBJ1-6	TRBV28	.	CASTDDRVYSPLHF	TGTGCCAGCACCGATGACAGGGTTTACTCACCCCTCCACTTT
TRBD2	TRBJ2-3	TRBV25-1	.	CASSESMSWRDYTDTQYF	TGTGCCAGCAGTGAATCTATGTCGTGGCGGGACTACACAGATACGCAGTATTTT
.	TRBJ1-2	TRBV29-1	.	CSVGGPQGGGYTF	TGCAGCGTTGGGGGGCCACAAGGGGGTGGCTACACCTTC
.	TRBJ1-1	TRBV19	.	CASSFWGRTEAFF	TGTGCCAGTAGTTTCTGGGGGCGGACTGAAGCTTTCTTT
.	TRBJ1-1	TRBV3-1	.	CASSQYQTEAFF	TGTGCCAGCAGCCAATATCAGACTGAAGCTTTCTTT
.	TRBJ1-3	TRBV7-6	.	CASSLDAGGPSGNTIYF	TGTGCCAGCAGCTTGGACGCGGGGGGGCCCTCTGGAAACACCATATATTTT
.	TRBJ1-1	TRBV19	.	CASSIWERTEAFF	TGTGCCAGTAGTATCTGGGAACGAACTGAAGCTTTCTTT
.	TRBJ1-2	TRBV3-1	.	CASSQDPDGGWGYTF	TGTGCCAGCAGCCAAGACCCCGACGGCGGCTGGGGCTACACCTTC
TRBD2	TRBJ2-3	TRBV10-3	.	CAISEFAGGQTDTQYF	TGTGCCATCAGTGAGTTCGCGGGAGGTCAAACAGATACGCAGTATTTT
.	TRBJ1-5	TRBV12-5	.	CASGLSRDSNQPQHF	TGTGCTAGTGGTTTGTCGCGGGATAGCAATCAGCCCCAGCATTTT
.	TRBJ1-4	TRBV12-3/TRBV12-4	.	CASSQGLANEKLFF	TGTGCCAGCAGTCAGGGATTGGCTAATGAAAAACTGTTTTTT
.	TRBJ1-1	TRBV20-1	.	CSASLPWDTEAFF	TGCAGTGCCTCACTGCCCTGGGATACTGAAGCTTTCTTT
TRBD2	TRBJ2-1	TRBV27	.	CASSSLGEGNEQFF	TGTGCCAGCAGTTCCCTAGGGGAGGGCAATGAGCAGTTCTTC
TRBD1	TRBJ2-7	TRBV29-1	.	CSVRTGVTYEQYF	TGCAGCGTCCGGACAGGGGTCACCTACGAGCAGTACTTC
.	TRBJ1-1	TRBV28	.	CAITDQGKGSAFF	TGTGCCATAACGGACCAGGGGAAGGGTTCGGCTTTCTTT
.	TRBJ1-1	TRBV6-2/TRBV6-3	.	CASSYRTENTEAFF	TGTGCCAGCAGTTACAGGACCGAGAACACTGAAGCTTTCTTT
TRBD2	TRBJ2-1	TRBV4-3	.	CASSQLGEGRNNEQFF	TGCGCCAGCAGCCAACTCGGGGAGGGGAGAAACAATGAGCAGTTCTTC
.	TRBJ2-5	TRBV7-8	.	CASTPFLEGNQETQYF	TGTGCCAGCACGCCCTTCCTCGAGGGGAACCAAGAGACCCAGTACTTC
.	TRBJ1-1	TRBV30	few	CAWRIPHTEAFF	TGTGCCTGGAGGATCCCGCACACTGAAGCTTTCTTT
TRBD1	TRBJ1-2	TRBV30	.	CAWNPLDSAGQDF	TGTGCCTGGAATCCACTAGACTCCGCGGGACAGGACTTC
.	TRBJ1-1	TRBV27	.	CASSGWMNTEAFF	TGTGCCAGCAGCGGCTGGATGAACACTGAAGCTTTCTTT
.	TRBJ1-1	TRBV5-6	.	CASSLGAGVGTEAFF	TGTGCCAGCAGCTTGGGTGCGGGGGTTGGCACTGAAGCTTTCTTT
.	TRBJ1-2	TRBV27	once	CASSFPGGRGYTF	TGTGCCAGCAGTTTCCCGGGGGGGCGAGGCTACACCTTC
.	TRBJ2-7	TRBV5-1	.	CASSSWKGEQYF	TGCGCCAGCAGCTCTTGGAAGGGCGAGCAGTACTTC
TRBD2	TRBJ2-3	TRBV10-3	.	CATGLAETDTQYF	TGTGCCACGGGACTAGCGGAAACAGATACGCAGTATTTT
.	TRBJ1-2	TRBV3-1	.	CASSQEAVGWLGNDGYTF	TGTGCCAGCAGCCAAGAGGCCGTCGGGTGGTTAGGGAATGATGGCTACACCTTC
TRBD1	TRBJ1-1	TRBV11-2	.	CASSLVGPGGLTEAFF	TGTGCCAGCAGCTTAGTCGGGCCAGGGGGCTTGACTGAAGCTTTCTTT
TRBD1	TRBJ1-3	TRBV7-6	.	CASSQQTGVGNTIYF	TGTGCCAGCAGCCAACAGACAGGGGTGGGAAACACCATATATTTT
.	TRBJ2-3	TRBV9	.	CASSVEDRPPADTQYF	TGTGCCAGCAGCGTAGAAGACAGACCTCCTGCAGATACGCAGTATTTT
.	TRBJ2-1	TRBV20-1	.	CSARNVAGNPYNEQFF	TGCAGTGCTAGAAATGTGGCGGGAAACCCCTACAATGAGCAGTTCTTC
.	TRBJ1-5	TRBV28	.	CASSLESENQPQHF	TGTGCCAGCAGTTTAGAGTCAGAAAATCAGCCCCAGCATTTT
.	TRBJ2-7	TRBV27	.	CASSLSGGPGEQYF	TGTGCCAGCAGTTTATCTGGGGGGCCGGGGGAGCAGTACTTC
TRBD2	TRBJ2-1	TRBV5-1	.	CASSLTSGVIEQFF	TGCGCCAGCAGCTTAACTAGCGGGGTTATTGAGCAGTTCTTC
TRBD1	TRBJ1-3	TRBV20-1	.	CSARVTGGRNTIYF	TGCAGTGCTAGAGTCACAGGGGGTAGAAACACCATATATTTT
TRBD1	TRBJ2-5	TRBV7-2	.	CASSLVQGALKETQYF	TGTGCCAGCAGCTTAGTACAGGGGGCCCTAAAAGAGACCCAGTACTTC
TRBD2	TRBJ2-7	TRBV27	.	CASSFKRGVYEQYF	TGTGCCAGCAGTTTCAAGCGGGGGGTCTACGAGCAGTACTTC
.	TRBJ1-2	TRBV19	few	CASSIGGTHYTF	TGTGCCAGTAGTATAGGGGGGACACACTACACCTTC
.	TRBJ1-3	TRBV7-3	.	CARAGGVGGNTIYF	TGTGCCAGAGCTGGGGGAGTTGGGGGAAACACCATATATTTT
.	TRBJ2-5	TRBV12-3/TRBV12-4	.	CASTPDGRPETQYF	TGTGCCAGCACCCCGGACGGACGACCGGAGACCCAGTACTTC
.	TRBJ2-1	TRBV19	few	CASSRYLGSEQFF	TGTGCCAGTAGTAGATACCTAGGGAGTGAGCAGTTCTTC
TRBD2	TRBJ2-1	TRBV27	.	CASSLSGFMWRGGHNEQFF	TGTGCCAGCAGTTTATCAGGATTCATGTGGCGGGGGGGCCACAATGAGCAGTTCTTC
.	TRBJ1-1	TRBV19	.	CASSTGPEAFF	TGTGCCAGTAGCACAGGGCCCGAAGCTTTCTTT
TRBD2	TRBJ2-3	TRBV20-1	.	CSASPEGGTSGFDTQYF	TGCAGTGCTAGCCCCGAAGGAGGGACTAGCGGGTTTGATACGCAGTATTTT
.	TRBJ1-5	TRBV4-1	once	CASSQVRGGPPQHF	TGCGCCAGCAGCCAAGTGAGGGGGGGCCCGCCCCAGCATTTT
.	TRBJ2-7	TRBV6-1	few	CASSPDHVGQYF	TGTGCCAGCAGCCCTGACCACGTCGGGCAGTACTTC
.	TRBJ2-5	TRBV28	.	CASSLENEKETQYF	TGTGCCAGCAGCTTAGAGAATGAGAAAGAGACCCAGTACTTC
.	TRBJ2-5	TRBV3-1	.	CASSQEEVETQYF	TGTGCCAGCAGCCAAGAGGAGGTAGAGACCCAGTACTTC
TRBD1	TRBJ2-3	TRBV10-3	.	CAISDPTGTGTTDTQYF	TGTGCCATCAGTGATCCGACCGGGACAGGGACGACAGATACGCAGTATTTT
.	TRBJ1-2	TRBV11-2	.	CATEMRQGGGYTF	TGTGCCACAGAAATGAGGCAGGGCGGTGGCTACACCTTC
.	TRBJ2-3	TRBV7-2	once	CASSRAGNLQPDTQYF	TGTGCCAGCAGCCGGGCCGGAAATCTTCAGCCAGATACGCAGTATTTT
TRBD1	TRBJ1-1	TRBV27	.	CASSFQGGNTEAFF	TGTGCCAGCAGTTTTCAGGGGGGGAACACTGAAGCTTTCTTT